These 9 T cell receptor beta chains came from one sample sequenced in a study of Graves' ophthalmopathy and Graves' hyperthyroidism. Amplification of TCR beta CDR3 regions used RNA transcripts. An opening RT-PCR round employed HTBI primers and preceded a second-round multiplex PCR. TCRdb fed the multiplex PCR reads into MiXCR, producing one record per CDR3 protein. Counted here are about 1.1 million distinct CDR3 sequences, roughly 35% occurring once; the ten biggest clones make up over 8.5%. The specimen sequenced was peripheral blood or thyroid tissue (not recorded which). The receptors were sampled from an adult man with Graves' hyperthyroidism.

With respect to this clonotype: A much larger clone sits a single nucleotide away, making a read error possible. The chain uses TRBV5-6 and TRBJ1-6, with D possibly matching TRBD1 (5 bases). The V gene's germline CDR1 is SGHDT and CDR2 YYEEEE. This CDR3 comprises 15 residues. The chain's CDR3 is CASSVRDGTFSPPHF. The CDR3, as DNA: TGTGCCAGCAGCGTCAGGGACGGTACGTTTTCACCCCCCCACTTT.

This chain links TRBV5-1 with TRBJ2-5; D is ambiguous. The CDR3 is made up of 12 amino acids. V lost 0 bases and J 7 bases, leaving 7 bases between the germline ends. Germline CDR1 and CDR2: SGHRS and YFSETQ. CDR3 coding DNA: TGCGCCAGCAGCTTGGCCCAACGGACCCAGTACTTC. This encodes CASSLAQRTQYF.

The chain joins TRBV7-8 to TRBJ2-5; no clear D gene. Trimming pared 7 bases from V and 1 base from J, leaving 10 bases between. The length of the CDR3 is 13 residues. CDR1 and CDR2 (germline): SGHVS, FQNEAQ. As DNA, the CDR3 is TGTGCCAGCAAAGCAGGTCCCCAAGAGACCCAGTACTTC. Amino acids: CASKAGPQETQYF.

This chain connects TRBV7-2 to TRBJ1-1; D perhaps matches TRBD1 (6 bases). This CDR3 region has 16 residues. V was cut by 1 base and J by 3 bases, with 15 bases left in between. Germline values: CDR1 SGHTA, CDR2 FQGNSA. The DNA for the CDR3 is TGTGCCAGCAGCTTAGAGGCGGGGGGCGTCTACACTGAAGCTTTCTTT. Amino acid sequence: CASSLEAGGVYTEAFF.

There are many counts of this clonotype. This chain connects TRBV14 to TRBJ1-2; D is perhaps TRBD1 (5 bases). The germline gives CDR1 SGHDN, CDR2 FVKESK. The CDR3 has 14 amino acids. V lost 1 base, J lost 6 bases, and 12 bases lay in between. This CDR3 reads CASSQGAGYDGYTF. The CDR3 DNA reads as TGTGCCAGCAGCCAAGGGGCAGGGTATGATGGCTACACCTTC.

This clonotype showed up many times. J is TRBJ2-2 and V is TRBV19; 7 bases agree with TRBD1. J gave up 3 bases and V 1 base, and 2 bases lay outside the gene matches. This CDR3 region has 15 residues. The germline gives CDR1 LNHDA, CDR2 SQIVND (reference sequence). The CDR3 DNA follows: TGTGCCAGTAGTATAGGAGACAGGGACACCGGGGAGCTGTTTTTT. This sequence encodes CASSIGDRDTGELFF.

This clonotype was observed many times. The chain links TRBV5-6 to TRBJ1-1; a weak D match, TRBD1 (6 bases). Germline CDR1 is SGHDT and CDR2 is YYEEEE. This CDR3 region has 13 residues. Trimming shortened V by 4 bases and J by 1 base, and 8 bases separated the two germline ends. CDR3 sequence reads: CASSGQSNTEAFF. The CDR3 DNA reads TGTGCCAGCAGCGGACAGTCGAACACTGAAGCTTTCTTT.

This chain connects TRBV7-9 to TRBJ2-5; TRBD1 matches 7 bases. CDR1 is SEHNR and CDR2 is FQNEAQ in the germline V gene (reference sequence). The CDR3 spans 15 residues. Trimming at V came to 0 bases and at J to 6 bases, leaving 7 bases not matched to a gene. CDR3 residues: CASSLAVAGGQTQYF. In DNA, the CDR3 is TGTGCCAGCAGCTTAGCCGTGGCAGGGGGTCAGACCCAGTACTTC.

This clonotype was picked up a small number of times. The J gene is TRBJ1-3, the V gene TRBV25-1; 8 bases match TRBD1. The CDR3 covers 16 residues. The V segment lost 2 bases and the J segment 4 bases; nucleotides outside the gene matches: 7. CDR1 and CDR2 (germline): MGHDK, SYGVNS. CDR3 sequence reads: CASSEGRGQAGNTIYF. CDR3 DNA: TGTGCCAGCAGTGAAGGCAGGGGGCAGGCGGGAAACACCATATATTTT.